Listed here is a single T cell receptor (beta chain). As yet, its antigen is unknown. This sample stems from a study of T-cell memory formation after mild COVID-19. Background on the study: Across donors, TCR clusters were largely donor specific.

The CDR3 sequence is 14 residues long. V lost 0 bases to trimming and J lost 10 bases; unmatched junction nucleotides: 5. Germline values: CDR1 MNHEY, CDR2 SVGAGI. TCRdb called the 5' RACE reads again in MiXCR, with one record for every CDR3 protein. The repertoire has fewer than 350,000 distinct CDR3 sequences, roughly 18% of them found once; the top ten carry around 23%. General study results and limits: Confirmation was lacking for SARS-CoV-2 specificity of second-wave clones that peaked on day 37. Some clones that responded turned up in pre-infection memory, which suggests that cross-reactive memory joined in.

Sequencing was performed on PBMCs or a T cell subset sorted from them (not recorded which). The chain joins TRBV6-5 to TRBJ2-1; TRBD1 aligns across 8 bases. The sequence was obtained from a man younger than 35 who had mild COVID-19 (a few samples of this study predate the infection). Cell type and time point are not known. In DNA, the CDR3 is TGTGCCAGCAGTTACTCCGGACAGGGAGGCGAGCAGTTCTTC. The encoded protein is CASSYSGQGGEQFF.